This TCR beta chain was sequenced during a study of cytomegalovirus exposure and HLA in healthy donors. Study at large: Earlier, roughly 180 million T cells were analyzed, and 90 million to 140 million unique TCR beta sequences were found among them. Broader study findings: The authors later linked a missense DCLRE1C variant to TCR beta V- and J-gene trimming.

Only a few counts were recorded for this clone. Its antigen is undetermined. Germline V lookup: CDR1 SGDLS, CDR2 YYNGEE. The CDR3 consists of 14 residues. The V and J ends lost 4 bases and 6 bases, in that order; junction bases with no gene match: 4. Primers for the PCR totalled 60 Vbeta and 13 Jbeta. The data were produced by immunoSEQ multiplex PCR, yet TCRdb's version contains in-frame clones alone and is incomplete. Among around 69,000 clones listed, 70% were seen once. The TCR sequence derives from a woman in her forties or fifties in good health and CMV-seropositive. The sequenced sample consisted of PBMCs. V gene TRBV9 combines with J gene TRBJ2-3, with TRBD2 matching 11 bases. CDR3 amino acids: CASSPSSGGDTQYF. CDR3 DNA: TGTGCCAGCAGCCCCTCTAGCGGGGGGGATACGCAGTATTTT.